Listed here are 19 T cell receptor beta chains from one sample, sequenced in a study of cytomegalovirus exposure and HLA in healthy donors. Data came from immunoSEQ multiplex PCR; TCRdb stores just in-frame clones and leaves some out. The profile covers some 310,000 clones, with 88% appearing a single time and around 0.88% taken by the ten largest. The sequencing input was PBMCs. Every receptor here comes from a man aged 25 to 40 in good health and CMV-seronegative.

The chain joins TRBV14 to TRBJ1-3; D perhaps matches TRBD1 (5 bases). This CDR3 region has 14 residues. Looked up from germline, CDR1 is SGHDN and CDR2 is FVKESK. V lost 5 bases, J lost 4 bases, and 12 bases lay in between. CDR3 nucleotide sequence: TGTGCCAGCAGCTTTAACCACAGGGGAAACACCATATATTTT. It encodes CASSFNHRGNTIYF.

This chain connects TRBV6-5 to TRBJ2-3, with 12 positions matching TRBD2. This CDR3 comprises 15 residues. V lost 4 bases to trimming and J lost 4 bases; unmatched junction nucleotides: 3. Per the germline V gene, CDR1 is MNHEY and CDR2 is SVGAGI. The CDR3 spells CASSSGLAGPDTQYF. The CDR3 coding sequence is TGTGCCAGCAGTTCCGGACTAGCGGGGCCAGATACGCAGTATTTT.

This sequence joins TRBV10-2 and TRBJ1-5, with 8 nucleotides matching TRBD1. J lost 7 bases, V lost 1 base, and 6 bases had no gene match. The CDR3 runs 15 residues. Germline V lookup: CDR1 WSHSY, CDR2 SAAADI. This CDR3 reads CASSELGTGGQPQHF. The CDR3 bases are TGCGCCAGCAGTGAGTTGGGGACAGGCGGCCAGCCCCAGCATTTT.

This clone was detected only once. V is TRBV12-2 and J is TRBJ1-6. TRBV12-2 corresponds to a pseudogene. This CDR3 comprises 18 residues. As DNA, the CDR3 is TGTGCAAGTCGCTTAGGGGGGGACGGGAGCTCCTATAATTCACCCCTCCACTTT. This translates into CASRLGGDGSSYNSPLHF.

This chain uses TRBV27 with TRBJ1-5; the match to TRBD1 covers 8 bases. J lost 5 bases, V lost 8 bases, and 5 bases had no gene match. The length of the CDR3 is 13 residues. Germline values: CDR1 MNHEY, CDR2 SMNVEV (reference sequence). CDR3 nucleotides: TGTGCCAGCCAGGACAGGGAAGATCAGCCCCAGCATTTT. Encoded protein: CASQDREDQPQHF.

The chain uses TRBV6-1 and TRBJ1-3; D is ambiguous. Germline V gene sequence: CDR1 MNHNS, CDR2 SASEGT. The V end lost 7 bases, the J end lost 3 bases, and 13 bases lay between the germline ends. CDR3 size: 14 residues. This CDR3 reads CASTPVFRGNTIYF. In nucleotides, the CDR3 is TGTGCCAGCACGCCGGTTTTTCGTGGAAACACCATATATTTT.

This sequence joins TRBV12-5 and TRBJ2-1; 10 positions agree with TRBD2. Germline trimming cut 4 bases from V and 2 bases from J; bases unmatched to any gene: 5. The CDR3 totals 16 residues. CDR1 is LGHNT, CDR2 FRNRAP, per germline. This CDR3 reads CASGWSGGAAYNEQFF. The CDR3 bases are TGTGCTAGTGGTTGGAGCGGGGGGGCCGCCTACAATGAGCAGTTCTTC.

The J gene is TRBJ1-2, the V gene TRBV6-5; 8 bases match TRBD1. The CDR3 length is 15 residues. The germline V gene encodes CDR1 MNHEY and CDR2 SVGAGI. After removal of 7 bases from V and 4 bases from J, the junction contained 11 bases not matched to a gene. The chain's CDR3 is CASTISGGAAYGYTF. CDR3 coding DNA: TGTGCCAGCACCATCTCAGGGGGCGCCGCCTATGGCTACACCTTC.

The J gene is TRBJ1-1, the V gene TRBV7-9, with 7 bases lining up with TRBD1. The CDR3 consists of 17 residues. V dropped 1 base and J dropped 6; count of bases not matched to a gene: 14. Germline V gene lookup returns CDR1 SEHNR and CDR2 FQNEAQ (reference sequence). CDR3 DNA: TGTGCCAGCAGCTTAGGGCCTTTAGGGGGCTCCAGCGCTGAAGCTTTCTTT. Protein sequence: CASSLGPLGGSSAEAFF. The whole variable domain, filled in from reference TRBV7-9 and TRBJ1-1, reads DTGVSQNPRHKITKRGQNVTFRCDPISEHNRLYWYRQTLGQGPEFLTYFQNEAQLEKSRLLSDRFSAERPKGSFSTLEIQRTEQGDSAMYLCASSLGPLGGSSAEAFFGQGTRLTVV.

The chain combines TRBV5-5 with TRBJ1-4; TRBD1 matches at 9 bases. Germline V gene sequence: CDR1 SGHKS, CDR2 YYEKEE (reference sequence). J lost 8 bases, V lost 4 bases, and 3 bases had no gene match. This CDR3 has 13 residues. CDR3 protein: CASSRDRAEKLFF. The CDR3 nucleotides read TGTGCCAGCAGCAGGGACAGGGCGGAAAAACTGTTTTTT.

V gene TRBV7-9 combines with J gene TRBJ1-2; D is perhaps TRBD1 (5 bases). Germline V gene data show CDR1 as SEHNR and CDR2 as FQNEAQ (reference sequence). This CDR3 region has 14 residues. Trimming stripped 5 bases from V and 8 bases from J, with 18 bases between. In DNA form, the CDR3 reads TGTGCCAGCAGCCCCCTTGTTCGGGGGGAAGGCTACACCTTC. Its translation: CASSPLVRGEGYTF.

This clone was detected once. The chain combines TRBV10-3 with TRBJ2-1; D remains unclear. V lost 3 bases and J 4 bases, leaving 4 bases between the germline ends. Germline V gives CDR1 ENHRY, CDR2 SYGVKD. There are 12 residues in the CDR3. The CDR3 DNA follows: TGTGCCATCAGTGACCTGTACAATGAGCAGTTCTTC. Translating gives CAISDLYNEQFF.

The V gene is TRBV5-8, the J gene TRBJ1-5; D remains unclear. Trimming shortened V by 6 bases and J by 4 bases, and 17 bases separated the two germline ends. The CDR3 loop spans 15 amino acids. Germline V gives CDR1 SGHTS, CDR2 YDEGEE. Here the CDR3 reads CASNLGHTENQPQHF. CDR3 DNA sequence: TGTGCCAGCAACCTGGGTCACACAGAAAATCAGCCCCAGCATTTT.

The chain carries TRBV4-1 and TRBJ2-5, with D maybe TRBD2 (7 bases). Looked up from germline, CDR1 is MGHRA and CDR2 is YSYEKL. CDR3 length: 15 amino acids. Trimming removed 4 bases from V and 1 base from J, with 13 bases in between. CDR3 sequence: CASSPGAGAQETQYF. The CDR3 DNA reads TGCGCCAGCAGCCCCGGGGCGGGGGCCCAAGAGACCCAGTACTTC.

This chain links TRBV6-5 with TRBJ1-2; D gene ambiguous. V was shortened by 0 bases and J by 6 bases, with 8 bases between the two germline ends. The CDR3 extends over 13 amino acids. Looked up from germline, CDR1 is MNHEY and CDR2 is SVGAGI. DNA for the CDR3: TGTGCCAGCAGTTACTCTAACGGGGATGGCTACACCTTC. Its translation is CASSYSNGDGYTF.

V and J are TRBV6-1 and TRBJ1-2, with 8 positions matching TRBD1. Trimming cost V 2 bases and J 7 bases; bases outside gene matches: 9. This CDR3 has 15 amino acids. Germline V gene lookup returns CDR1 MNHNS and CDR2 SASEGT. CDR3 loop: CASSESGQGARGYTF. CDR3 DNA sequence: TGTGCCAGCAGTGAAAGTGGGCAGGGGGCACGTGGCTACACCTTC.

The chain employs TRBV7-2 and TRBJ1-3, with D possibly matching TRBD1 (6 bases). The CDR3 spans 14 residues. Trimming took off 2 bases at V and 4 bases at J, with 9 bases between the two ends. Germline V gene sequence: CDR1 SGHTA, CDR2 FQGNSA. CDR3 amino acids: CASSLMGAGNTIYF. The CDR3 DNA follows: TGTGCCAGCAGCTTAATGGGGGCGGGAAACACCATATATTTT.

V is TRBV27 and J is TRBJ1-1, with D possibly matching TRBD1 (6 bases). Germline CDR1 and CDR2: MNHEY and SMNVEV (reference sequence). V lost 4 bases, J lost 8 bases, and 20 bases lay in between. The CDR3 is made up of 15 amino acids. CDR3 loop: CASSSLSQGHKEAFF. Written as DNA, the CDR3 is TGTGCCAGCAGTTCCCTGAGCCAGGGGCACAAAGAAGCTTTCTTT.

This rearrangement joins TRBV7-9 to TRBJ1-6; 11 positions match TRBD1. Looked up from germline, CDR1 is SEHNR and CDR2 is FQNEAQ (reference sequence). J gave up 6 bases and V 5 bases, and 6 bases lay outside the gene matches. The CDR3 sequence is 16 residues long. The CDR3 loop is CASSPGQGAFNSPLHF. CDR3 bases: TGTGCCAGCAGCCCAGGACAGGGGGCATTTAATTCACCCCTCCACTTT.